Listed below are T cell receptor beta chains from one sample, sequenced in a study of blood T cell repertoires in COVID-19. Sequenced by immunoSEQ multiplex PCR; TCRdb stores in-frame clones only, minus some. The sample consists of some 80,000 clones, over 60% of them appearing once. The sequenced material came from peripheral blood. These receptors were obtained from a woman of 80 years or more with active or convalescent COVID-19. Both conserved end residues are part of each CDR3.

J gene: TRBJ2-1; V gene: TRBV6-5; CDR3 protein: CASSYGQGGPNEQFF
J gene: TRBJ1-2; V gene: TRBV7-9; CDR3 protein: CASTEASANYGYTF
J gene: TRBJ1-1; V gene: TRBV6-5; CDR3 protein: CASSYGTGTGNTEAFF
J gene: TRBJ1-4; V gene: TRBV2; CDR3 protein: CASSSTGIFEKLFF
J gene: TRBJ1-1; V gene: TRBV5-1; CDR3 protein: CASSDLRAGGNTEAFF
J gene: TRBJ2-2; V gene: TRBV19; CDR3 protein: CASTRQGNTGELFF
J gene: TRBJ2-2; V gene: TRBV7-7; CDR3 protein: CASSRDRNTGELFF
J gene: TRBJ2-5; V gene: TRBV11-3; CDR3 protein: CASSLGIDGTSQETQYF
J gene: TRBJ1-1; V gene: TRBV2; CDR3 protein: CASSPWGVRTEAFF
J gene: TRBJ1-5; V gene: TRBV21-1; CDR3 protein: CASSNQALRKPQHF
J gene: TRBJ1-2; V gene: TRBV9; CDR3 protein: CASSVDRGLTYGYTF
J gene: TRBJ2-3; V gene: TRBV5-1; CDR3 protein: CASSAAGGPRYTQYF
J gene: TRBJ2-2; V gene: TRBV6-5; CDR3 protein: CASSPPDTGELFF
J gene: TRBJ1-2; V gene: TRBV28; CDR3 protein: CASSLRTGNYGYTF
J gene: TRBJ1-5; V gene: TRBV7-2; CDR3 protein: CASSLAGEGSNQPQHF
J gene: TRBJ1-1; V gene: TRBV6-1; CDR3 protein: CASSDRVWNTEAFF
J gene: TRBJ1-4; V gene: TRBV24-1; CDR3 protein: CATSDPTRGQDEKLFF
J gene: TRBJ1-1; V gene: TRBV27; CDR3 protein: CASRRWTGSMNTEAFF
J gene: TRBJ1-2; V gene: TRBV19; CDR3 protein: CASSPPGQGVGNGYTF
J gene: TRBJ2-1; V gene: TRBV7-3; CDR3 protein: CASSLVGTGQNNEQFF
J gene: TRBJ1-3; V gene: TRBV9; CDR3 protein: CASSGTGGSGNTIYF
J gene: TRBJ2-2; V gene: TRBV10-3; CDR3 protein: CAISESSQGELFF
J gene: TRBJ2-3; V gene: TRBV19; CDR3 protein: CASSIEASGGTDTQYF
J gene: TRBJ2-2; V gene: TRBV6-5; CDR3 protein: CASRDSNTGELFF
J gene: TRBJ2-1; V gene: TRBV5-4; CDR3 protein: CASSSELAGDNEQFF
J gene: TRBJ1-2; V gene: TRBV6-4; CDR3 protein: CASRTGDSGYTF
J gene: TRBJ1-5; V gene: TRBV2; CDR3 protein: CASRLEGGQPQHF
J gene: TRBJ2-5; V gene: TRBV30; CDR3 protein: CAWGGSETQYF
J gene: TRBJ2-5; V gene: TRBV28; CDR3 protein: CASSFGGEETQYF